The 11 T cell receptor beta chains presented below share a single source sample, sequenced in a study of Graves' ophthalmopathy and Graves' hyperthyroidism. Researchers took RNA transcripts and amplified TCR beta CDR3 regions from them. RT-PCR in the first round used HTBI primers; a second-round multiplex PCR followed. From the multiplex PCR reads, TCRdb called clonotypes with MiXCR, one entry per CDR3 protein. The table has about 740,000 distinct CDR3 sequences, around 40% seen once. The sequencing input was peripheral blood. Every receptor here comes from an adult man with Graves' ophthalmopathy.

This clonotype was seen at least ten times. J is TRBJ1-2 and V is TRBV7-9; D possibly corresponds to TRBD1 (5 bases). Germline V gives CDR1 SEHNR, CDR2 FQNEAQ (reference sequence). V lost 3 bases, J lost 7 bases, and 9 bases lay in between. CDR3 length equals 12 residues. The CDR3 sequence is CASSFEGPGYTF. CDR3 DNA: TGTGCCAGCAGCTTCGAGGGGCCTGGCTACACCTTC.

This clonotype has a single count. The chain combines TRBV29-1 with TRBJ2-7; 12 positions agree with TRBD2. The J segment lost 4 bases and the V segment lost 4 bases, leaving 14 bases of the junction unmatched. The CDR3 is 17 residues long. Germline V gene sequence: CDR1 SQVTM, CDR2 ANQGSEA. This CDR3 is CSVVVQVQTSGSYEQYF. The CDR3 region has the DNA TGCAGCGTTGTGGTACAGGTCCAGACTAGCGGGAGTTACGAGCAGTACTTC.

The CDR3 coding sequence is TGTGCCAGCAGCTCGGGACGGGCGGCCTCACCCCTCCACTTT. Encoded protein: CASSSGRAASPLHF. The J gene is TRBJ1-6, the V gene TRBV7-6; a weak D match, TRBD1 (5 bases). Germline V gives CDR1 SGHVS, CDR2 FNYEAQ. The V gene lost 4 bases and the J gene lost 10 bases, with 14 bases spanning the gap. There are 14 residues in the CDR3.

The rearrangement joins TRBV7-3 to TRBJ2-7, with D unclear. Trimming left V 5 bases short and J 6 bases short, with 20 bases between. The CDR3 length is 15 residues. Per germline, CDR1 SGHTA and CDR2 FQGTGA. CDR3 DNA: TGTGCCAGCAGCCGTCCCCGAGGTGGGGTCTCCGAGCAGTACTTC. Its protein product is CASSRPRGGVSEQYF.

The rearrangement links TRBV7-2 to TRBJ2-5; D remains ambiguous. Between the trimmed V and J ends, which lost 3 bases and 9 bases, there was a span of 14 bases. CDR3 length: 13 residues. CDR1 SGHTA and CDR2 FQGNSA come from the germline V gene. The CDR3 DNA reads as TGTGCCAGCAGCTTCGCGACAAGGACGTCCCAGTACTTC. The encoded protein is CASSFATRTSQYF.

This clonotype was found once. The V gene is TRBV7-9, the J gene TRBJ2-7; 9 positions match TRBD1. Losses at the gene ends were 3 bases for V and 8 bases for J; bases not matched to a gene: 11. The CDR3 is 15 amino acids. The germline CDR1 and CDR2 sequences are SEHNR and FQNEAQ (reference sequence). This CDR3 is CASSLDGQGQKKQYF. CDR3 bases: TGTGCCAGCAGCTTGGATGGACAGGGGCAGAAGAAGCAGTACTTC.

The chain employs TRBV10-3 and TRBJ2-7; perhaps TRBD2 as D (5 bases). The length of the CDR3 is 13 residues. Deletions cut 10 bases from V and 3 bases from J, with 16 bases between. CDR1 and CDR2 (germline): ENHRY, SYGVKD. CDR3 protein: CASGRPGNYEQYF. CDR3 DNA sequence: TGTGCCAGCGGACGACCGGGAAACTACGAGCAGTACTTC.

This rearrangement joins TRBV6-6 to TRBJ1-2, with D perhaps TRBD1 (5 bases). V was shortened by 2 bases and J by 3 bases, with 16 bases between the two germline ends. This CDR3 is 16 amino acids long. Germline CDR1 MNHNY, CDR2 SVGAGI (reference sequence). CDR3 sequence: CASSYGEGSTDYGYTF. The DNA of the CDR3 is TGTGCCAGCAGTTACGGGGAAGGGTCGACAGACTATGGCTACACCTTC.

The chain joins TRBV7-9 to TRBJ2-6; tentatively, D is TRBD1 (5 bases). Between the trimmed V and J ends, which lost 7 bases and 2 bases, there was a span of 15 bases. Germline V gives CDR1 SEHNR, CDR2 FQNEAQ (reference sequence). This CDR3 has 16 residues. The CDR3 DNA sequence: TGTGCCAGCAAAAGAACCAAGGACACTGGGGCCAACGTCCTGACTTTC. Its protein is CASKRTKDTGANVLTF. Using reference TRBV7-9 and TRBJ2-6 for the parts outside the CDR3, the full variable domain is DTGVSQNPRHKITKRGQNVTFRCDPISEHNRLYWYRQTLGQGPEFLTYFQNEAQLEKSRLLSDRFSAERPKGSFSTLEIQRTEQGDSAMYLCASKRTKDTGANVLTFGAGSRLTVL.

Concerning this clonotype: As the CDR3 is not closed by the conserved phenylalanine or tryptophan, this likely results from a read error. The V and J genes are TRBV20-1 and TRBJ2-5, with 7 positions matching TRBD1. From germline, CDR1 is DFQATT and CDR2 SNEGSKA (reference sequence). The CDR3 sequence is 14 residues long. Trimming removed 2 bases from V and 5 bases from J; junction bases left unmatched: 8. Written as DNA, the CDR3 is TGCAGTGCTAGAAGGGGGCTAGAGGGTGAGACCCAGTACCTC. Its translation is CSARRGLEGETQYL.

In its sample, this clonotype was seen many times. This sequence joins TRBV10-2 and TRBJ1-2; D not certain. Trimming shortened V by 6 bases and J by 7 bases, and 18 bases separated the two germline ends. In germline, CDR1 is WSHSY, CDR2 SAAADI. The CDR3 is 14 residues long. Here the CDR3 reads CASRPRPPKGGYTF. CDR3 nucleotide sequence: TGCGCCAGCAGACCCCGTCCCCCAAAGGGTGGCTACACCTTC.